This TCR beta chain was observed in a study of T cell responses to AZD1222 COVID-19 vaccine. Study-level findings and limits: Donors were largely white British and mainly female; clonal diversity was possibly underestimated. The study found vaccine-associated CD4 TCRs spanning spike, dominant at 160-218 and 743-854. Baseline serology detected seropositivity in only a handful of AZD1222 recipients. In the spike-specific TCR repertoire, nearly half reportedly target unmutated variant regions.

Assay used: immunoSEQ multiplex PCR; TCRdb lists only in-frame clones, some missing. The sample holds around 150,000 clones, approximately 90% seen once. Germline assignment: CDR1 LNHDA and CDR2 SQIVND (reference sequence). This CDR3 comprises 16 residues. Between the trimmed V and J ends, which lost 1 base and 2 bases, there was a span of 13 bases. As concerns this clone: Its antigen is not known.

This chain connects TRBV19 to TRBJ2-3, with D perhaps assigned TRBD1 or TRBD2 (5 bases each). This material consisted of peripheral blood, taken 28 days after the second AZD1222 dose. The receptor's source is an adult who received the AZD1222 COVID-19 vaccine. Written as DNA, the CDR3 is TGTGCCAGTAGTATAGCTGGGGGAACGGTCACAGATACGCAGTATTTT. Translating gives CASSIAGGTVTDTQYF.